This TCR beta chain is drawn from a study of blood T cell repertoires in COVID-19. Study-level background: The origin of the acute and convalescent COVID-19 samples was the United States, Italy and Spain.

In the original analysis: Reference gene primers were amplified, and this amplification served to estimate nucleated cell counts. Produced via immunoSEQ multiplex PCR; TCRdb's table is partial and in-frame only. For V, J and clone size, that table is used; D and trimming come from the DNA. The sample has 250,000 to 300,000 clones; about nine tenths are singletons. The CDR3 length is 13 residues. Trimming removed 8 bases from V and 8 bases from J, with 17 bases in between. The receptor's source is a woman aged 25-40 years with COVID-19, enrolled during active disease. The J gene is TRBJ2-3, the V gene TRBV12-3 or TRBV12-4; D possibly corresponds to TRBD2 (6 bases). Sequenced: peripheral blood. CDR3 coding DNA: TGTGCCAGCGGCCCCTGGGGGGACGCTACGCAGTATTTT. It encodes CASGPWGDATQYF.